A selection of T cell receptor beta chains follows, all from one sample in a study of shared clonotypes between healthy human individuals. Using immunoSEQ multiplex PCR, the repertoire was profiled, and TCRdb retains in-frame clones only, with some absent. The data contain more than 2,000,000 clones, over 90% of them seen just once; the ten biggest clones take up 0.39%. Sequenced material: naive CD4+ T cells from PBMCs. These TCRs come from a man aged 18 to 30 in good health. Some clones in this sample may be carry-over from other donors' samples. The CDR3 runs from the conserved cysteine through the conserved F or W. A D gene is named only where the DNA matches it firmly. Rows give clone size only sometimes, using once, few, many, or a class for an expanded clone.

TRBJ1-1	TRBV5-1	-	-	15	CASSAAGTSVLEAFF	TGCGCCAGCAGCGCCGCCGGGACATCGGTCCTGGAAGCTTTCTTT
TRBJ2-6	TRBV7-2	-	-	15	CASSLGRAGANVLTF	TGTGCCAGCAGCTTAGGCAGGGCTGGGGCCAACGTCCTGACTTTC
TRBJ2-2	TRBV28	-	-	19	CASSPAVGREATYTGELFF	TGTGCCAGCAGCCCCGCCGTAGGCAGGGAGGCCACCTACACCGGGGAGCTGTTTTTT
TRBJ1-2	TRBV5-4	-	-	15	CASSRATGTDYGYTF	TGTGCCAGCAGTCGAGCCACCGGGACGGACTATGGCTACACCTTC
TRBJ2-3	TRBV11-2	-	-	14	CASSGRTSPLTQYF	TGTGCCAGCAGCGGGCGGACCAGTCCACTTACGCAGTATTTT
TRBJ1-5	TRBV29-1	-	-	12	CSVGGYNQPQHF	TGCAGCGTTGGGGGGTACAATCAGCCCCAGCATTTT
TRBJ2-7	TRBV5-6	-	-	13	CASSLWPGYEQYF	TGTGCCAGCAGCCTCTGGCCCGGCTACGAGCAGTACTTC
TRBJ1-2	TRBV28	-	-	13	CASMRAPNYGYTF	TGTGCCAGCATGAGGGCGCCTAACTATGGCTACACCTTC
TRBJ2-5	TRBV29-1	-	once	12	CSVSGGPETQYF	TGCAGCGTTAGCGGCGGTCCAGAGACCCAGTACTTC
TRBJ1-2	TRBV2	TRBD1	-	12	CASRDRGPGYTF	TGTGCCAGCCGGGACAGGGGACCTGGCTACACCTTC
TRBJ2-1	TRBV2	-	-	13	CASSATRRNEQFF	TGTGCCAGCAGTGCGACTAGACGCAATGAGCAGTTCTTC
TRBJ1-2	TRBV25-1	TRBD1	-	16	CASSVERGLLNYGYTF	TGTGCCAGCAGTGTTGAAAGGGGGCTACTTAACTATGGCTACACCTTC
TRBJ2-1	TRBV4-3	-	once	15	CASRLRMSSYNEQFF	TGCGCCAGCAGGTTGCGGATGAGCTCCTACAATGAGCAGTTCTTC
TRBJ2-7	TRBV14	-	-	15	CASSQVPSYQDEQYF	TGTGCCAGCAGCCAAGTTCCTTCCTACCAGGACGAGCAGTACTTC
TRBJ1-1	TRBV27	-	once	14	CASSLDRGGTEAFF	TGTGCCAGCAGTTTAGACAGAGGCGGCACTGAAGCTTTCTTT
TRBJ2-1	TRBV6-5	TRBD1	once	13	CASRQGAYNEQFF	TGTGCCAGTCGACAGGGGGCTTACAATGAGCAGTTCTTC
TRBJ2-3	TRBV28	TRBD1	once	15	CASSADRGGPDTQYF	TGTGCCAGCAGTGCGGACAGGGGAGGACCAGATACGCAGTATTTT
TRBJ2-7	TRBV6-1	TRBD2	-	14	CASSAPGLAYEQYF	TGTGCCAGCAGTGCTCCGGGACTAGCCTACGAGCAGTACTTC
TRBJ2-7	TRBV6-5	TRBD1	-	13	CASSRQGVYEQYF	TGTGCCAGCAGTCGACAGGGAGTCTACGAGCAGTACTTC
TRBJ2-3	TRBV6-1	TRBD2	-	19	CASSEFASRASGFTDTQYF	TGTGCCAGCAGTGAATTTGCGTCTCGGGCTAGCGGTTTCACAGATACGCAGTATTTT
TRBJ2-5	TRBV10-2	TRBD1	-	13	CASTRTGQETQYF	TGCGCCAGCACCAGGACAGGACAAGAGACCCAGTACTTC
TRBJ2-5	TRBV7-9	-	-	17	CASSPGSGRGNVETQYF	TGTGCCAGCAGCCCGGGTTCGGGCAGGGGTAACGTGGAGACCCAGTACTTC
TRBJ2-2	TRBV5-1	-	-	16	CASSLEGGTNTGELFF	TGCGCCAGCAGCTTGGAGGGCGGGACGAACACCGGGGAGCTGTTTTTT
TRBJ1-5	TRBV2	-	few	13	CASRPDSNQPQHF	TGTGCCAGCAGACCCGACAGCAATCAGCCCCAGCATTTT
TRBJ2-2	TRBV19	-	-	15	CASSISLVGSGELFF	TGTGCCAGTAGTATTTCGCTAGTAGGTTCCGGGGAGCTGTTTTTT
TRBJ2-7	TRBV29-1	-	-	13	CSARGGGLEEQYF	TGCAGCGCCAGAGGTGGGGGTTTGGAGGAGCAGTACTTC
TRBJ2-1	TRBV5-1	TRBD2	-	15	CASSSLAGERNEQFF	TGCGCCAGCAGCTCCTTAGCGGGAGAACGCAATGAGCAGTTCTTC
TRBJ2-1	TRBV18	-	-	15	CASSPLSGSYNEQFF	TGTGCCAGCTCACCATTAAGCGGCTCCTACAATGAGCAGTTCTTC
TRBJ2-5	TRBV5-1	-	-	15	CASSLVLMGQETQYF	TGCGCCAGCAGCTTGGTTCTGATGGGCCAAGAGACCCAGTACTTC
TRBJ2-3	TRBV6-4	-	-	16	CASSDGTSTRRDTQYF	TGTGCCAGCAGTGATGGGACTTCGACCAGGCGGGATACGCAGTATTTT
TRBJ1-1	TRBV14	-	-	14	CASSQGPRQAEAFF	TGTGCCAGCAGCCAAGGTCCTCGGCAGGCTGAAGCTTTCTTT
TRBJ2-7	TRBV6-5	-	-	14	CASSYWQGSYEQYF	TGTGCCAGCAGTTACTGGCAGGGATCGTACGAGCAGTACTTC
TRBJ2-7	TRBV5-4	TRBD1	-	15	CASSLRTGASREQYF	TGTGCCAGCAGCCTCAGGACAGGGGCCTCTCGGGAGCAGTACTTC
TRBJ2-1	TRBV14	TRBD2	-	14	CASSRTSVYNEQFF	TGTGCCAGCAGTCGGACTAGCGTCTACAATGAGCAGTTCTTC
TRBJ2-3	TRBV5-1	TRBD1	-	16	CASSFGGTGVTDTQYF	TGCGCCAGCAGTTTTGGGGGGACAGGGGTCACAGATACGCAGTATTTT
TRBJ2-4	TRBV5-8	-	-	13	CASSLGRVNIQYF	TGTGCCAGCAGCTTGGGTAGGGTAAACATTCAGTACTTC
TRBJ2-7	TRBV7-9	TRBD1	once	15	CASSSRQGGSYEQYF	TGTGCCAGCAGCTCACGACAGGGGGGGTCCTACGAGCAGTACTTC
TRBJ2-1	TRBV4-1	-	-	14	CASSQVPLRDEQFF	TGCGCCAGCAGCCAAGTCCCACTAAGGGATGAGCAGTTCTTC
TRBJ1-1	TRBV28	TRBD1	-	14	CASSPGQGASEAFF	TGTGCCAGCAGTCCGGGACAGGGGGCATCTGAAGCTTTCTTT